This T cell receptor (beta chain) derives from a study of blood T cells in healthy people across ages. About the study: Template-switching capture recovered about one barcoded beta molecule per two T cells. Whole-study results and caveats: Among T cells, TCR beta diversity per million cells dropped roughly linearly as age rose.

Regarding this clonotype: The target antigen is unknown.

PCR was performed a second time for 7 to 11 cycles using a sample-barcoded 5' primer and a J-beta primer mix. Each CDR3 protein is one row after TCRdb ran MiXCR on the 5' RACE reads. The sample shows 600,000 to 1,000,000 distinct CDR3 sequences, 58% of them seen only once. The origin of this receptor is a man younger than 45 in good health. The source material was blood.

The CDR3 DNA reads as TGTGCCAGCAGTTACTCCGGAGTTAGCCCGAACACCGGGGAGCTGTTTTTT. It is translated as CASSYSGVSPNTGELFF. V gene TRBV6-5 combines with J gene TRBJ2-2; D is ambiguous. The CDR3 length is 17 residues. V was cut by 0 bases and J by 0 bases, with 11 bases left in between. Germline CDR1 and CDR2: MNHEY and SVGAGI.